This TCR beta chain is from a study of shared clonotypes between healthy human individuals. This table comes from immunoSEQ multiplex PCR, and its TCRdb copy is limited to in-frame clones, with some not included. The sample has roughly 720,000 clones; around 90% are singletons. CDR3 length: 12 amino acids. V gave up 5 bases and J gave up 3 bases, with 7 bases separating them. CDR1 and CDR2 (germline): SGHRS, YFSETQ. The TCR sequence derives from a man in his late teens or twenties in good health. Some clones in this sample may be carry-over from other donors' samples. The V gene is TRBV5-1, the J gene TRBJ2-3; D gene unclear. Source material: memory CD8+ T cells from PBMCs. Subset indicated: CD45RO+ cells pooled with CCR7-negative TemRA cells. CDR3 loop: CASRRSTDTQYF. In DNA form, the CDR3 reads TGCGCCAGCAGGCGGAGTACAGATACGCAGTATTTT. Variable domain in full (rest from reference TRBV5-1 and TRBJ2-3): KAGVTQTPRYLIKTRGQQVTLSCSPISGHRSVSWYQQTPGQGLQFLFEYFSETQRNKGNFPGRFSGRQFSNSRSEMNVSTLELGDSALYLCASRRSTDTQYFGPGTRLTVL.